This entry lists 30 T cell receptor beta chains sequenced from one sample in a study of lymphopenia after photon versus proton radiotherapy. Assay: immunoSEQ multiplex PCR; the TCRdb copy retains only in-frame clones and omits some. The table shows around 62,000 clones, with roughly 80% occurring only once. The source material was peripheral blood, sampled from a patient treated with proton-based radiotherapy. The receptor source for this set is a man aged 55 to 69 with pancreatic cancer.

The chain couples TRBV6-1 to TRBJ1-1; 7 bases line up with TRBD1. V trimming: 5 bases; J trimming: 1 base; junction bases outside the gene matches: 4. The CDR3 runs to 14 residues. The germline gives CDR1 MNHNS, CDR2 SASEGT. This CDR3 is CASSTWTGNTEAFF. The CDR3 DNA sequence: TGTGCCAGCAGTACCTGGACAGGGAACACTGAAGCTTTCTTT.

This clone was seen a handful of times. This chain links TRBV19 with TRBJ1-5; no reliable D call. CDR1 and CDR2 (germline): LNHDA, SQIVND (reference sequence). This CDR3 is 12 amino acids long. With 1 base removed from V and 5 bases from J, the gap between germline ends came to 3 bases. The CDR3 protein is CASSIADQPQHF. The CDR3 DNA is TGTGCCAGTAGTATAGCGGATCAGCCCCAGCATTTT.

The chain recombines TRBV18 with TRBJ2-5, with D possibly matching TRBD2 (6 bases). Trimming took off 2 bases at V and 9 bases at J, with 16 bases between the two ends. Germline V gene data show CDR1 as KGHSH and CDR2 as LQKENI. This CDR3 comprises 14 residues. CDR3: CASSPLAQGEAQYF. The CDR3, as DNA: TGTGCCAGCTCACCATTGGCTCAAGGGGAGGCCCAGTACTTC. Together with reference TRBV18 and TRBJ2-5, the CDR3 gives the full variable domain: NAGVMQNPRHLVRRRGQEARLRCSPMKGHSHVYWYRQLPEEGLKFMVYLQKENIIDESGMPKERFSAEFPKEGPSILRIQQVVRGDSAAYFCASSPLAQGEAQYFGPGTRLLVL.

J is TRBJ1-3 and V is TRBV30, with D unclear. The CDR3 is 11 amino acids. Germline V CDR1 and CDR2: GTSNPN, SVGIG (reference sequence). Trimming left V 8 bases short and J 0 bases short, with 5 bases between. In DNA, the CDR3 is TGTGCCCGCCACTCTGGAAACACCATATATTTT. This gives the protein CARHSGNTIYF. The complete variable domain, with remaining parts taken from reference TRBV30 and TRBJ1-3, reads SQTIHQWPATLVQPVGSPLSLECTVEGTSNPNLYWYRQAAGRGLQLLFYSVGIGQISSEVPQNLSASRPQDRQFILSSKKLLLSDSGFYLCARHSGNTIYFGEGSWLTVV.

The rearrangement joins TRBV15 to TRBJ2-7; D may correspond to TRBD1 or TRBD2 (5 bases each). This CDR3 contains 13 residues. Trimming took 8 bases from V and 7 from J, leaving 18 bases between them. Germline V gene data show CDR1 as LNHNV and CDR2 as YYDKDF (reference sequence). The CDR3 loop is CATSRDVNGEQYF. Here the CDR3 DNA reads TGTGCCACCTCCCGGGACGTCAATGGGGAGCAGTACTTC. The full variable domain, its missing parts supplied by reference TRBV15 and TRBJ2-7, is DAMVIQNPRYQVTQFGKPVTLSCSQTLNHNVMYWYQQKSSQAPKLLFHYYDKDFNNEADTPDNFQSRRPNTSFCFLDIRSPGLGDTAMYLCATSRDVNGEQYFGPGTRLTVT.

This rearrangement joins TRBV5-6 to TRBJ1-5, with D perhaps matching TRBD1 (5 bases). CDR1 is SGHDT, CDR2 YYEEEE, per germline. V dropped 2 bases and J dropped 1 base, with 10 bases sitting between them. This CDR3 has 15 amino acids. In DNA form, the CDR3 reads TGTGCCAGCAGCTTAAAGGGACGGAGCAATCAGCCCCAGCATTTT. Translating it yields CASSLKGRSNQPQHF.

The V call is TRBV6-5, the J call TRBJ2-3; 9 bases are a match to TRBD1. Per germline, CDR1 MNHEY and CDR2 SVGAGI. Losses at the gene ends were 6 bases for V and 1 base for J; bases not matched to a gene: 5. The CDR3 sequence is 15 residues long. The CDR3 region is CASREQGARTDTQYF. The CDR3 bases are TGTGCCAGCAGGGAACAGGGGGCACGCACAGATACGCAGTATTTT.

As concerns this clone: Other DNA sequences within the sample encode an identical CDR3. The rearrangement links TRBV7-6 to TRBJ2-2; TRBD2 matches at 13 bases. V trimming: 2 bases; J trimming: 5 bases; junction bases outside the gene matches: 5. The CDR3 has 17 amino acids. CDR1 and CDR2 from the germline V gene are SGHVS and FNYEAQ. The CDR3 region is CASSLRLAGGGTGELFF. CDR3 nucleotides: TGTGCCAGCAGCTTAAGACTAGCGGGAGGCGGGACCGGGGAGCTGTTTTTT.

The chain uses TRBV19 and TRBJ1-5, with unresolved D. Germline V lookup: CDR1 LNHDA, CDR2 SQIVND (reference sequence). Trimming left V 1 base short and J 7 bases short, with 14 bases between. This CDR3 spans 15 amino acids. CDR3 sequence: CASSIVATRMQPQHF. The CDR3 DNA is TGTGCCAGTAGTATAGTGGCCACCAGGATGCAGCCCCAGCATTTT.

The chain recombines TRBV6-6 with TRBJ2-1, with a tentative D call TRBD2 (6 bases). CDR3 length: 13 amino acids. V was trimmed by 8 bases and J by 1 base, leaving 9 bases between them. Germline-derived CDR1 and CDR2 are MNHNY and SVGAGI (reference sequence). The CDR3, as DNA: TGTGCCAGCCGGGACTTATCCTACAATGAGCAGTTCTTC. Translation: CASRDLSYNEQFF.

The J gene is TRBJ1-1, the V gene TRBV25-1, with D possibly matching TRBD1 (5 bases). V dropped 3 bases and J dropped 4 bases, with 15 bases sitting between them. This CDR3 is built from 15 residues. Germline V CDR1 and CDR2: MGHDK, SYGVNS. The CDR3 DNA follows: TGTGCCAGCAGTGACCCGGGACGGGGAGTCACTGAAGCTTTCTTT. Translated, it gives CASSDPGRGVTEAFF.

V and J are TRBV28 and TRBJ2-1; TRBD2 matches at 8 bases. The trim removed 3 bases at V and 3 bases at J, leaving 19 bases unmatched. CDR1 is MDHEN and CDR2 is SYDVKM in the germline V gene. CDR3 length: 20 amino acids. The CDR3 coding sequence is TGTGCCAGCAGTTTGCCCTTTCAACCGGGACTAGTGAGGAACTACAATGAGCAGTTCTTC. It encodes CASSLPFQPGLVRNYNEQFF.

V usage is TRBV2 and J usage is TRBJ2-3, with a weak D call TRBD2 (6 bases). The germline V gene encodes CDR1 SNHLY and CDR2 FYNNEI. This CDR3 comprises 14 residues. V lost 4 bases to trimming and J lost 2 bases, with 10 bases between them. The CDR3 loop is CASSASSATDTQYF. In DNA form, the CDR3 reads TGTGCCAGCAGTGCATCTAGCGCCACAGATACGCAGTATTTT.

This chain uses TRBV7-6 with TRBJ1-4; the D gene is possibly TRBD1 (5 bases). CDR3 size: 15 residues. Looked up from germline, CDR1 is SGHVS and CDR2 is FNYEAQ. Trimming took off 4 bases at V and 8 bases at J, with 17 bases between the two ends. Here the CDR3 reads CASSSPGTAGEKLFF. The CDR3 DNA sequence: TGTGCCAGCAGCTCCCCCGGGACGGCTGGGGAAAAACTGTTTTTT.

V gene TRBV6-5 combines with J gene TRBJ1-1; D remains unclear. The CDR3 runs 14 residues. The V and J ends lost 0 bases and 4 bases respectively, with 9 bases between them. Germline CDR1 and CDR2: MNHEY and SVGAGI. The CDR3: CASSYSNKGTEAFF. The CDR3 DNA reads TGTGCCAGCAGTTACTCTAACAAGGGCACTGAAGCTTTCTTT.

J is TRBJ2-7 and V is TRBV28; D is tentatively TRBD1 or TRBD2 (5 bases each). V shed 8 bases and J shed 0 bases, with 14 bases lying between them. Germline CDR1 is MDHEN and CDR2 is SYDVKM. The length of the CDR3 is 14 residues. CDR3 in DNA: TGTGCCAGCGGGTTGGGACCCCCCTCCTACGAGCAGTACTTC. It translates to CASGLGPPSYEQYF. Complete variable domain (other parts from reference TRBV28 and TRBJ2-7): DVKVTQSSRYLVKRTGEKVFLECVQDMDHENMFWYRQDPGLGLRLIYFSYDVKMKEKGDIPEGYSVSREKKERFSLILESASTNQTSMYLCASGLGPPSYEQYFGPGTRLTVT.

This clone was seen only a few times. The gene calls are TRBV5-5 and TRBJ2-1, with D perhaps TRBD2 (6 bases). Germline CDR1 reads SGHKS; CDR2 reads YYEKEE (reference sequence). The CDR3 runs 16 residues. V lost 5 bases to trimming and J lost 6 bases, with 21 bases between them. CDR3 in DNA: TGTGCCAGCAGGGGAACAATTGGGCGGGAAGCCAATGAGCAGTTCTTC. It yields the protein CASRGTIGREANEQFF.

This clone has just one count. J is TRBJ2-7 and V is TRBV29-1, with 9 bases that match TRBD1. The CDR3 is made up of 12 amino acids. J was trimmed by 10 bases and V by 1 base; bases with no gene match: 5. Per the germline V gene, CDR1 is SQVTM and CDR2 is ANQGSEA. Written as DNA, the CDR3 is TGCAGCGTTGAAGGGACAGGGGCACTTCAGTACTTC. Translation: CSVEGTGALQYF.

The chain combines TRBV19 with TRBJ2-3; weak D call: TRBD1 (5 bases). CDR3 length: 11 amino acids. Germline V gives CDR1 LNHDA, CDR2 SQIVND (reference sequence). Trimming took 7 bases from V and 5 from J, leaving 7 bases between them. CDR3 DNA: TGTGCCAGTATTAGGGGAGATACGCAGTATTTT. Its protein is CASIRGDTQYF.

V gene TRBV28 combines with J gene TRBJ2-7; 10 nucleotides agree with TRBD2. The CDR3 sequence is 16 residues long. Germline trimming cut 2 bases from V and 2 bases from J; bases unmatched to any gene: 6. In germline, CDR1 is MDHEN, CDR2 SYDVKM. In nucleotides, the CDR3 is TGTGCCAGCAGTTTAATGTTCCTAGCGGGAGCCTACGAGCAGTACTTC. Its protein product is CASSLMFLAGAYEQYF.

This chain connects TRBV6-5 to TRBJ1-4, with D perhaps TRBD1 (6 bases). Looked up from germline, CDR1 is MNHEY and CDR2 is SVGAGI. V shed 0 bases and J shed 6 bases, with 14 bases lying between them. The CDR3 sequence is 16 residues long. The chain's CDR3 is CASSYSTGPGDEKLFF. The CDR3 bases are TGTGCCAGCAGTTACTCGACAGGCCCAGGTGATGAAAAACTGTTTTTT.

The rearrangement links TRBV2 to TRBJ1-2; 8 bases line up with TRBD1. V dropped 8 bases and J dropped 8; count of bases not matched to a gene: 16. CDR3 length equals 15 residues. The V gene's germline CDR1 is SNHLY and CDR2 FYNNEI. CDR3 nucleotides: TGTGCCAGCTGGGGGGACAGGCTGCCTGGGGACGGCTACACCTTC. Its protein product is CASWGDRLPGDGYTF.

This chain uses TRBV29-1 with TRBJ1-2; D may be TRBD1 (6 bases). The germline CDR1 and CDR2 sequences are SQVTM and ANQGSEA. The V end lost 8 bases, the J end lost 4 bases, and 17 bases lay between the germline ends. The CDR3 has 13 amino acids. Written as DNA, the CDR3 is TGCAGCTTTGGGGGCAGGGAAGGCTATGGCTACACCTTC. This codes for CSFGGREGYGYTF. The variable domain in full, completed from reference TRBV29-1 and TRBJ1-2, reads SAVISQKPSRDICQRGTSLTIQCQVDSQVTMMFWYRQQPGQSLTLIATANQGSEATYESGFVIDKFPISRPNLTFSTLTVSNMSPEDSSIYLCSFGGREGYGYTFGSGTRLTVV.

V and J are TRBV11-2 and TRBJ1-4; 8 nucleotides align to TRBD1. Per the germline V gene, CDR1 is SGHAT and CDR2 is FQNNGV. The CDR3 is 14 amino acids. V trimming: 6 bases; J trimming: 10 bases; junction bases outside the gene matches: 10. The CDR3 DNA is TGTGCCAGCAGTCCTAGGGACAGGATGGGAAAACTGTTTTTT. Translated: CASSPRDRMGKLFF.

This clone was recorded once. J is TRBJ1-6 and V is TRBV6-6; D perhaps matches TRBD1 (6 bases). The CDR3 consists of 15 residues. Trimming removed 6 bases from V and 8 bases from J, with 17 bases in between. The germline CDR1 and CDR2 sequences are MNHNY and SVGAGI (reference sequence). CDR3 sequence: CASRPTGHGDSPLHF. CDR3 bases: TGTGCCAGCAGACCGACAGGACACGGGGATTCACCCCTCCACTTT.

There are a few counts of this clone. The V call is TRBV29-1, the J call TRBJ2-3; TRBD1 is a possible D gene (5 bases). V was pared by 4 bases and J by 3 bases, with 11 bases between. CDR1 and CDR2 from the germline V gene are SQVTM and ANQGSEA. The length of the CDR3 is 13 residues. CDR3 DNA: TGCAGCGTTGGACAGAAAGGGACAGATACGCAGTATTTT. Translation: CSVGQKGTDTQYF.

This chain links TRBV7-2 with TRBJ2-2; unclear D gene. The CDR3 sequence is 13 residues long. V lost 4 bases and J 4 bases, leaving 7 bases between the germline ends. Germline lookup yields CDR1 SGHTA and CDR2 FQGNSA. The CDR3 region is CASSSRFTGELFF. The CDR3 DNA follows: TGTGCCAGCAGCTCCCGTTTCACCGGGGAGCTGTTTTTT. The entire variable domain, with the rest obtained from reference TRBV7-2 and TRBJ2-2, is as follows: GAGVSQSPSNKVTEKGKDVELRCDPISGHTALYWYRQSLGQGLEFLIYFQGNSAPDKSGLPSDRFSAERTGGSVSTLTIQRTQQEDSAVYLCASSSRFTGELFFGEGSRLTVL.

The chain carries TRBV4-3 and TRBJ2-1; D is possibly TRBD1 (5 bases). Germline CDR1 reads LGHNA; CDR2 reads YSLEER. CDR3 length: 13 amino acids. V lost 0 bases and J 10 bases, leaving 10 bases between the germline ends. The DNA of the CDR3 is TGCGCCAGCAGCCAAGATCAGGGCCGGGAGCAGTTCTTC. As protein: CASSQDQGREQFF.

The gene calls are TRBV7-9 and TRBJ2-7; maybe TRBD2 (6 bases). The CDR3 contains 12 residues. Per the germline V gene, CDR1 is SEHNR and CDR2 is FQNEAQ (reference sequence). V was pared by 4 bases and J by 2 bases, with 6 bases between. In DNA, the CDR3 is TGTGCCAGCAGCTGGGAGGCCTACGAGCAGTACTTC. Amino acid sequence: CASSWEAYEQYF.

This rearrangement joins TRBV7-3 to TRBJ1-1, with D possibly matching TRBD1 (5 bases). The CDR3 totals 14 residues. Germline lookup yields CDR1 SGHTA and CDR2 FQGTGA. V gave up 2 bases and J gave up 0 bases, with 7 bases separating them. This chain's CDR3 is CASSLGGLNTEAFF. Here the CDR3 DNA reads TGTGCCAGCAGCTTAGGGGGACTGAACACTGAAGCTTTCTTT.